Listed below are T cell receptor beta chains from one sample, sequenced in a study of cytomegalovirus exposure and HLA in healthy donors. Profiled with immunoSEQ multiplex PCR; TCRdb holds only in-frame clones, not every one. The repertoire holds roughly 200,000 clones, around four fifths seen once, with 2.7% in the top ten. Sequencing was performed on PBMCs. All receptors come from a middle-aged woman in good health and CMV-seronegative. Each CDR3 is given with its conserved first and last residue. Fields, in order: J gene, V gene, D gene, clone size, CDR3 DNA, CDR3 protein. The D gene is left open where the match is weak. Not every row has a clone size; where given, it reads once, few, many or a size class.

TRBJ1-2,TRBV5-1,TRBD1,few,TGCGCCAGCAGCTCTCTGACAGGGGCCTATGGCTACACCTTC,CASSSLTGAYGYTF
TRBJ2-4,TRBV7-8,NA,NA,TGTGCCAGCAGCTTAACGGAGAAAAACATTCAGTACTTC,CASSLTEKNIQYF
TRBJ1-2,TRBV28,NA,NA,TGTGCCAGCAGCACAAGCGCCTATGGCTACACCTTC,CASSTSAYGYTF
TRBJ1-4,TRBV2,TRBD1,NA,TGTGCCAGCAGCCGGGACAGGGCGATCTGGAGTGAAAAACTGTTTTTT,CASSRDRAIWSEKLFF
TRBJ2-2,TRBV2,TRBD2,NA,TGTGCCAGCAGCGCCTTAGCGGGGCCTCTTACCGGGGAGCTGTTTTTT,CASSALAGPLTGELFF
TRBJ1-2,TRBV27,TRBD1,NA,TGTGCCAGCAGTTTCGGGACAGCCCATGGCTACACCTTC,CASSFGTAHGYTF
TRBJ1-5,TRBV19,NA,few,TGTGCCAGTAGTCCCGAGGTCAGAACCGGTCAGCCCCAGCATTTT,CASSPEVRTGQPQHF
TRBJ1-4,TRBV14,NA,NA,TGTGCCAGCAGCCAAGAGAACGGTGAAAAACTGTTTTTT,CASSQENGEKLFF
TRBJ2-7,TRBV10-2,NA,few,TGCGCCAGCAGTAGCGCACCAGCCTACGAGCAGTACTTC,CASSSAPAYEQYF
TRBJ2-3,TRBV6-1,NA,NA,TGTGCCGCACGAGGGCCCCCGATGGGGGATACGCAGTATTTT,CAARGPPMGDTQYF
TRBJ1-6,TRBV7-2,NA,NA,TGTGCCAGCAGCTTCCCGGGGGGAGATTCACCCCTCCACTTT,CASSFPGGDSPLHF
TRBJ2-7,TRBV30,NA,NA,TGTGCCTGGGGGTCGGGACAAAGCTACGAGCAGTACTTC,CAWGSGQSYEQYF
TRBJ2-6,TRBV7-3,NA,once,TGTGCCAGCAGCCAACAGGGAGGGGCAGGGGCCAACGTCCTGACTTTC,CASSQQGGAGANVLTF
TRBJ2-3,TRBV5-4,TRBD2,NA,TGTGCCAGCAGCTCTGGACTAGCGGGAGCGGCAGATACGCAGTATTTT,CASSSGLAGAADTQYF
TRBJ2-1,TRBV7-2,TRBD2,NA,TGTGCCAGCAGCTTAGGAAGTCCTAGCGGGATGTTACATGAGCAGTTCTTC,CASSLGSPSGMLHEQFF
TRBJ2-6,TRBV29-1,NA,few,TGCAGCGTCGCTGACGGGGGAGGCTCTGGGGCCAACGTCCTGACTTTC,CSVADGGGSGANVLTF
TRBJ2-1,TRBV9,TRBD1,NA,TGTGCCAGCAGCGGGACAGGGATACATGAGCAGTTCTTC,CASSGTGIHEQFF
TRBJ2-7,TRBV7-9,TRBD2,NA,TGTTCCAGCAGCTTAATAGCGGGAGGCCACGAGCAGTACTTC,CSSSLIAGGHEQYF
TRBJ2-1,TRBV6-5,TRBD1,NA,TGTGCCAGCAGTTACCGGGACAGCTCCTACAATGAGCAGTTCTTC,CASSYRDSSYNEQFF
TRBJ2-6,TRBV2,NA,NA,TGTGCCAGCCGGTCTGCGGGGGCCAACGTCCTGACTTTC,CASRSAGANVLTF
TRBJ1-2,TRBV14,NA,NA,TGTGCCAGCAGTCACGGGGGGCGAGGATATGGCTACCCCTTC,CASSHGGRGYGYPF
TRBJ2-3,TRBV4-1,NA,NA,TGCGCCAGCAGCCAAGATGTACCCCCTATCACAGATACGCAGTATTTT,CASSQDVPPITDTQYF
TRBJ2-2,TRBV19,NA,NA,TGTGCCAGTAGTATCTGGGTCAGTGCAGGGAAGGGCGGGGAGCTGTTTTTT,CASSIWVSAGKGGELFF
TRBJ1-1,TRBV11-2,NA,NA,TGTGCCAGCAAAACCCAGGAGAACACTGAAGCTTTCTTT,CASKTQENTEAFF
TRBJ1-1,TRBV4-2,NA,NA,TGTGCCAGCAACAACAGGGAAAACACTGAAGCTTTCTTT,CASNNRENTEAFF
TRBJ1-6,TRBV5-1,TRBD1,few,TGCGCCAGCAGCCCGGCGGCAGGGGGTTATAATTCACCCCTCCACTTT,CASSPAAGGYNSPLHF
TRBJ2-7,TRBV6-1,NA,NA,TGTGCCAGCAGTGAGCGGGTAGGCGACGAGCAGTACTTC,CASSERVGDEQYF
TRBJ2-3,TRBV30,NA,NA,TGTGCCTGGAGTGTATCGAGCGGCACAGATACGCAGTATTTT,CAWSVSSGTDTQYF
TRBJ2-1,TRBV9,TRBD2,NA,TGTGCCAGCAGCGAGATACTAGCGGGGCGAGGGGAGCAGTTCTTC,CASSEILAGRGEQFF
TRBJ1-2,TRBV7-9,NA,NA,TGTTCCAGCAGCCCAGGGATCTCCTATGGCTACACCTTC,CSSSPGISYGYTF
TRBJ1-2,TRBV29-1,NA,NA,TGCAGCGATGCGGGGGGCGCGGGGGGCTACACCTTC,CSDAGGAGGYTF
TRBJ2-7,TRBV7-6,NA,NA,TGTGCCAGCAGCCCGGGGGCTAGCGGCTACGAGCAGTACTTC,CASSPGASGYEQYF
TRBJ2-2,TRBV7-6,TRBD2,once,TGTGCCAGCAGCCCCATTGCGGGGGGCGGGGAGCTGTTTTTT,CASSPIAGGGELFF
TRBJ2-5,TRBV10-2,NA,few,TGCGCCAGCAGTGAACAGGCCCTGGAGACCCAGTACTTC,CASSEQALETQYF
TRBJ2-3,TRBV6-6,TRBD2,NA,TGTGCCAGCAGTTACGGGCTAGCGGGCACAGATACGCAGTATTTT,CASSYGLAGTDTQYF
TRBJ2-2,TRBV11-2,NA,NA,TGTGCCAGCAGCTTAGAGAGGCCCGGGGAGCTGTTTTTT,CASSLERPGELFF
TRBJ2-7,TRBV27,NA,NA,TGTGCCAGCAGTTTATTGGCAGGGTTCGGCGAGCAGTACTTC,CASSLLAGFGEQYF
TRBJ2-2,TRBV27,TRBD2,NA,TGTGCCAGCAGTTTAAGGAGCGGGAGCGGCACCGGGGAGCTGTTTTTT,CASSLRSGSGTGELFF
TRBJ2-3,TRBV6-4,TRBD2,NA,TGTGCCAGCAGTACTAGCGGGACCACAGATACGCAGTATTTT,CASSTSGTTDTQYF
TRBJ1-3,TRBV19,TRBD1,NA,TGTGCCAGTAGTATACTGACAGGGCGGCCTGGAAACACCATATATTTT,CASSILTGRPGNTIYF
TRBJ2-7,TRBV30,NA,NA,TGTGCCTGGAGTGTACCGGGGTACGAGCAGTACTTC,CAWSVPGYEQYF
TRBJ2-2,TRBV25-1,TRBD2,NA,TGTGCCAGCAGCCCTTCGGGAGGCCCCGGGGAGCTGTTTTTT,CASSPSGGPGELFF
TRBJ1-4,TRBV9,TRBD1,NA,TGTGCCAGCAGCGTAGGCCAGGGGGGACCAGAAAAACTGTTTTTT,CASSVGQGGPEKLFF
TRBJ2-2,TRBV7-9,TRBD1,few,TGTGCCAGCAGCTTGGGACAGAGGACCGGGGAGCTGTTTTTT,CASSLGQRTGELFF
TRBJ1-2,TRBV2,NA,NA,TGTGCCAGCAGTGCAGACAATCCGTATGGCTACACCTTC,CASSADNPYGYTF
TRBJ1-3,TRBV7-3,NA,NA,TGTGCCAGCAGAGCAGGGGCTCAGGGAAACACCATATATTTT,CASRAGAQGNTIYF
TRBJ2-7,TRBV11-2,TRBD2,NA,TGTGCCAGCAGCTTGAGGGGACTAGCGGGCTCCTACGAGCAGTACTTC,CASSLRGLAGSYEQYF
TRBJ1-5,TRBV7-9,NA,few,TGTGCCAGCAGCTTAGGAGGTTATAGCAATCAGCCCCAGCATTTT,CASSLGGYSNQPQHF